The 25 T cell receptor beta chains in this list originate from one sample, sequenced in a study of blood T cell repertoires in COVID-19. Clones were sequenced by immunoSEQ multiplex PCR, and TCRdb holds only the in-frame ones, with some missing. The table has hundreds of thousands of clones, around nine tenths seen once. The material sequenced was PBMCs or T cells enriched from blood (not recorded which). The source of these receptors is a man in his sixties who had recovered from COVID-19.

The chain combines TRBV7-3 with TRBJ2-3; TRBD1 matches 9 bases. Germline trimming cut 5 bases from V and 0 bases from J; bases unmatched to any gene: 3. The germline V gene encodes CDR1 SGHTA and CDR2 FQGTGA. The CDR3 length is 15 residues. CDR3 DNA: TGTGCCAGCAGCGGGACAGGGATTAGCACAGATACGCAGTATTTT. Its translation is CASSGTGISTDTQYF.

The rearrangement joins TRBV25-1 to TRBJ2-5, with TRBD2 matching over 13 bases. The CDR3 is made up of 15 amino acids. The junction had 4 bases not matched to a gene; V was cut back by 4 bases and J by 5 bases. Per germline, CDR1 MGHDK and CDR2 SYGVNS. The CDR3: CASSAGLAGVETQYF. DNA of the CDR3: TGTGCCAGCAGTGCAGGACTAGCGGGAGTTGAGACCCAGTACTTC.

V usage is TRBV3-1 (or the pseudogene TRBV3-2) and J usage is TRBJ2-7; 8 bases are shared with TRBD2. CDR3 size: 17 residues. Looked up from germline, CDR1 is LGHDT and CDR2 is YNNKEL (reference sequence). V dropped 1 base and J dropped 3; count of bases not matched to a gene: 11. CDR3 DNA: TGTGCCAGCAGCCAAGGCTTGAGCGGGAGATTGGGCTACGAGCAGTACTTC. This sequence encodes CASSQGLSGRLGYEQYF.

This rearrangement joins TRBV11-3 to TRBJ2-3; D is uncertain. CDR3 length: 14 residues. Trimming took off 4 bases at V and 0 bases at J, with 8 bases between the two ends. The V gene's germline CDR1 is SGHNT and CDR2 YENEEA. CDR3 DNA: TGTGCCAGCAGCTATGGCGGTAGCACAGATACGCAGTATTTT. It codes for CASSYGGSTDTQYF.

The rearrangement joins TRBV6-5 to TRBJ2-3; TRBD1 is a possible D gene (5 bases). The CDR3 runs to 13 residues. V lost 6 bases, J lost 7 bases, and 14 bases lay in between. Germline CDR1 reads MNHEY; CDR2 reads SVGAGI. Here the CDR3 DNA reads TGTGCCAGCAGAAGCCAGGGTGAATATACGCAGTATTTT. It codes for CASRSQGEYTQYF.

The chain carries TRBV18 and TRBJ1-5, with 8 bases fitting TRBD1. This CDR3 has 15 residues. The germline V gene encodes CDR1 KGHSH and CDR2 LQKENI. Losses at the gene ends were 6 bases for V and 3 bases for J; bases not matched to a gene: 7. The CDR3 sequence is CASSRTGPNNQPQHF. CDR3 DNA: TGTGCCAGCTCCCGGACAGGGCCAAACAATCAGCCCCAGCATTTT. Together with reference TRBV18 and TRBJ1-5, the CDR3 gives the full variable domain: NAGVMQNPRHLVRRRGQEARLRCSPMKGHSHVYWYRQLPEEGLKFMVYLQKENIIDESGMPKERFSAEFPKEGPSILRIQQVVRGDSAAYFCASSRTGPNNQPQHFGDGTRLSIL.

This clone was found once. The chain links TRBV28 to TRBJ1-6, with a weak D call TRBD1 (5 bases). The germline gives CDR1 MDHEN, CDR2 SYDVKM. V lost 2 bases, J lost 2 bases, and 7 bases lay in between. The CDR3 is made up of 15 amino acids. CDR3 DNA sequence: TGTGCCAGCAGTTTAGGGGGGGCCTATAATTCACCCCTCCACTTT. Translation: CASSLGGAYNSPLHF.

The chain uses TRBV6-5 and TRBJ2-7; D may be TRBD2 (5 bases). The CDR3 has 12 amino acids. Looked up from germline, CDR1 is MNHEY and CDR2 is SVGAGI. Deletions cut 7 bases from V and 5 bases from J, with 12 bases between. The CDR3 DNA reads TGTGCCAGCAATCTCTCCGGGGACGAGCAGTACTTC. Its protein is CASNLSGDEQYF.

The CDR3 here is CASSGRQGARTEAFF. The CDR3 region has the DNA TGTGCCAGCAGCGGTCGACAGGGGGCGCGCACTGAAGCTTTCTTT. V is TRBV7-9 and J is TRBJ1-1; 10 positions agree with TRBD1. V lost 5 bases to trimming and J lost 4 bases; unmatched junction nucleotides: 7. Germline V CDR1 and CDR2: SEHNR, FQNEAQ (reference sequence). This CDR3 is 15 amino acids long.

The chain carries TRBV7-2 and TRBJ1-2; D not resolved. The CDR3 is 13 amino acids. Germline V gene sequence: CDR1 SGHTA, CDR2 FQGNSA. V was pared by 2 bases and J by 6 bases, with 10 bases between. The CDR3 bases are TGTGCCAGCAGCTTATCTAGAGTGGATGGCTACACCTTC. This encodes CASSLSRVDGYTF. Full variable domain (remainder filled in from reference TRBV7-2 and TRBJ1-2): GAGVSQSPSNKVTEKGKDVELRCDPISGHTALYWYRQSLGQGLEFLIYFQGNSAPDKSGLPSDRFSAERTGGSVSTLTIQRTQQEDSAVYLCASSLSRVDGYTFGSGTRLTVV.

The J gene is TRBJ1-3, the V gene TRBV5-6; D unclear. Per the germline V gene, CDR1 is SGHDT and CDR2 is YYEEEE. The V end lost 6 bases, the J end lost 0 bases, and 7 bases lay between the germline ends. The CDR3 totals 13 residues. The CDR3 protein is CASTRDSGNTIYF. CDR3 DNA: TGTGCCAGCACCCGAGACTCTGGAAACACCATATATTTT. The variable domain in full, completed from reference TRBV5-6 and TRBJ1-3, reads DAGVTQSPTHLIKTRGQQVTLRCSPKSGHDTVSWYQQALGQGPQFIFQYYEEEERQRGNFPDRFSGHQFPNYSSELNVNALLLGDSALYLCASTRDSGNTIYFGEGSWLTVV.

The count of this clone is one. V gene TRBV18 combines with J gene TRBJ1-1; 10 bases map to TRBD1. V was clipped by 1 base and J by 8 bases; unmatched bases: 13. The CDR3 extends over 17 amino acids. Germline-derived CDR1 and CDR2 are KGHSH and LQKENI. The CDR3 spells CASSPRTGQGSRGEAFF. The CDR3 region has the DNA TGTGCCAGCTCACCACGAACGGGACAGGGGTCGAGAGGGGAAGCTTTCTTT.

This clone was counted only a few times. The chain carries TRBV7-9 and TRBJ1-1; D is unresolved. V shed 5 bases and J shed 4 bases, with 17 bases lying between them. The CDR3 covers 15 residues. CDR1 is SEHNR, CDR2 FQNEAQ, per germline (reference sequence). This CDR3 is CASSPAPGVGTEAFF. The CDR3 DNA sequence: TGTGCCAGCAGCCCTGCCCCGGGTGTAGGCACTGAAGCTTTCTTT.

V and J are TRBV28 and TRBJ2-2; D might be TRBD2 (6 bases). The germline CDR1 and CDR2 sequences are MDHEN and SYDVKM. Trimming pared 11 bases from V and 0 bases from J, leaving 16 bases between. The CDR3 totals 15 residues. The CDR3 DNA follows: TGTGCCGTAGGACCCGGGAGCACGAACACCGGGGAGCTGTTTTTT. Translation: CAVGPGSTNTGELFF.

The J gene is TRBJ2-1, the V gene TRBV28, with 12 bases matching TRBD2. In germline, CDR1 is MDHEN, CDR2 SYDVKM. This CDR3 has 15 amino acids. The V gene end was trimmed by 8 bases and the J gene end by 8 bases; junction bases not matched to a gene: 10. The CDR3 spells CASPTTSGRFDEQFF. The CDR3 DNA follows: TGTGCCAGCCCTACGACTAGCGGGAGATTTGATGAGCAGTTCTTC.

This chain uses TRBV2 with TRBJ2-1, with 13 bases that match TRBD2. The germline V gene encodes CDR1 SNHLY and CDR2 FYNNEI. Germline trimming cut 6 bases from V and 3 bases from J; bases unmatched to any gene: 5. There are 16 residues in the CDR3. The DNA of the CDR3 is TGTGCCAGCAGGCCACTAGCGGGAGGGCTCTACAATGAGCAGTTCTTC. It codes for CASRPLAGGLYNEQFF.

The gene calls are TRBV5-1 and TRBJ2-5, with no clear D. V lost 0 bases and J lost 2, with 14 bases in between. CDR1 and CDR2 (germline): SGHRS, YFSETQ. This CDR3 has 16 residues. CDR3 DNA: TGCGCCAGCAGCTTGGGGGCAGCAACGATACAAGAGACCCAGTACTTC. The encoded protein is CASSLGAATIQETQYF.

The chain joins TRBV7-9 to TRBJ2-7; the match to TRBD1 covers 11 bases. The V gene end was trimmed by 0 bases and the J gene end by 6 bases; junction bases not matched to a gene: 1. This CDR3 has 14 amino acids. Per the germline V gene, CDR1 is SEHNR and CDR2 is FQNEAQ (reference sequence). The CDR3 is CASSLAGTGGEQYF. The DNA of the CDR3 is TGTGCCAGCAGCTTAGCGGGGACAGGGGGCGAGCAGTACTTC.

This chain links TRBV9 with TRBJ2-5; 10 nucleotides match TRBD2. The V segment lost 0 bases and the J segment 1 base; nucleotides outside the gene matches: 6. The CDR3 is 17 residues long. Germline CDR1 and CDR2: SGDLS and YYNGEE. CDR3 in DNA: TGTGCCAGCAGCGTAGGCCCCAGGACTAGCGGCCAAGAGACCCAGTACTTC. Its translation: CASSVGPRTSGQETQYF.

This clone has a single count. For the CDR3, the DNA is TGTGCCAGCACATTAGCGTCGGGAGGGGATGGCTACACCTTC. This gives the protein CASTLASGGDGYTF. The chain combines TRBV7-2 with TRBJ1-2; D possibly corresponds to TRBD1 (5 bases). V was pared by 7 bases and J by 6 bases, with 18 bases between. Per the germline V gene, CDR1 is SGHTA and CDR2 is FQGNSA. This CDR3 is built from 14 residues.

The CDR3, as DNA: TGTGCCAGCAGCTCCCGGGAGGGAGCCTACGAGCAGTACTTC. Its translation: CASSSREGAYEQYF. J is TRBJ2-7 and V is TRBV6-5, with TRBD2 matching 8 bases. Looked up from germline, CDR1 is MNHEY and CDR2 is SVGAGI. V lost 6 bases, J lost 2 bases, and 6 bases stayed unmatched. The CDR3 extends over 14 amino acids.

V usage is TRBV18 and J usage is TRBJ2-1, with TRBD2 matching 9 bases. With V trimmed by 7 bases and J by 7 bases, 20 bases remained unmatched. CDR1 and CDR2 (germline): KGHSH, LQKENI. CDR3 length: 18 residues. In DNA, the CDR3 is TGTGCCAGCTTACACACGACTTTGAGGACTAGCGTAGAAAATGAGCAGTTCTTC. It codes for CASLHTTLRTSVENEQFF.

The CDR3 nucleotides read TGTGCCAGCAGCTTTTCCCTCAGGGGCACCGGGGAGCTGTTTTTT. Its translation: CASSFSLRGTGELFF. The gene calls are TRBV7-6 and TRBJ2-2, with D perhaps TRBD1 (6 bases). CDR1 is SGHVS and CDR2 is FNYEAQ in the germline V gene. The CDR3 loop spans 15 amino acids. V lost 3 bases to trimming and J lost 4 bases, with 12 bases between them.

The CDR3 nucleotides are TGCGCCAGCAGCCCCGGGACAGGGGGCAACAATGAGCAGTTCTTC. Its protein is CASSPGTGGNNEQFF. The chain uses TRBV5-1 and TRBJ2-1; 12 bases are shared with TRBD1. This CDR3 spans 15 amino acids. Germline CDR1 is SGHRS and CDR2 is YFSETQ. With V trimmed by 4 bases and J by 5 bases, 4 bases remained unmatched.

Only a few counts were recorded for this clone. V gene TRBV6-1 combines with J gene TRBJ1-1; 9 bases map to TRBD1. The CDR3 is 15 residues long. Germline V CDR1 and CDR2: MNHNS, SASEGT. With V trimmed by 3 bases and J by 1 base, 3 bases remained unmatched. DNA for the CDR3: TGTGCCAGCAGTGACAGGGGACAGGGGAACACTGAAGCTTTCTTT. This encodes CASSDRGQGNTEAFF.